This T cell receptor (beta chain) came from a study of monozygotic twins with inflammatory bowel disease. The CDR3 covers 14 residues. The germline V gene encodes CDR1 SGHRS and CDR2 YFSETQ. Both the TCRalpha cDNA and the TCRbeta cDNA were taken through two nested PCRs, lasting approximately 16 and 10 cycles. TCRdb reprocessed the 5' RACE reads and reports one entry per CDR3 protein, with no DNA. Recorded here are 350,000 to 400,000 distinct CDR3 sequences; the top ten clones represent 2.5% to 3%. Study-level findings and limits: IBD patients had lower TCRbeta diversity (inverse Simpson) than healthy co-twins. The authors note that differing immunosuppressive treatments may have added variability to patient repertoires.

Worth noting for this clonotype: The antigen is undetermined.

V and J are TRBV5-1 and TRBJ1-6; TCRdb returns TRBD1, unconfirmable since there is no DNA. Sequenced: blood. This TCR was recovered from a human donor with ulcerative colitis or Crohn's disease, or a healthy co-twin of an affected twin (not recorded which). This CDR3 reads CASSPQGPESPLHF.